This T cell receptor beta chain is drawn from a study of T cells in Graves' hyperthyroidism and ophthalmopathy. Amplification targeted TCR beta CDR3 regions from RNA transcripts. The primer set for the first-round RT-PCR of the TCR CDR3 was HTBI. TCRdb re-called the multiplex PCR reads with MiXCR, one entry per CDR3 protein. Of 480,000 or so distinct CDR3 sequences listed, about 46% are singletons. Remarks on this clonotype: What it binds is not known.

The CDR3 loop spans 15 amino acids. The ends lost 9 bases at V and 5 bases at J; junction bases unmatched: 12. Germline assignment: CDR1 LNHDA and CDR2 SQIVND (reference sequence). Study outcomes and limitations: From stable hyperthyroidism, ophthalmopathy was separated by a 13 V-J model.

On the basis of clinical symptoms, serum thyroxine and TRAb, thyroid ultrasound and orbital computed tomography, diagnoses were made. The receptor's source is an adult woman with Graves' disease, either hyperthyroidism or ophthalmopathy (not recorded which). The sample consisted of peripheral blood or thyroid tissue (not recorded which). This chain uses TRBV19 with TRBJ2-5; 10 nucleotides agree with TRBD2. This chain's CDR3 is CASSQAGGRGETQYF. In DNA, the CDR3 is TGTGCCAGCAGCCAAGCGGGGGGGCGCGGGGAGACCCAGTACTTC.